This T cell receptor (beta chain) derives from a study of blood T cell repertoires in COVID-19. Study at large: The United States, Italy and Spain supplied acute and convalescent COVID-19 samples.

Germline CDR1 GTSNPN, CDR2 SVGIG (reference sequence). The ends lost 4 bases at V and 9 bases at J; junction bases unmatched: 12. CDR3 length equals 16 residues. Per the study methods: The assay estimated nucleated cells by amplifying reference gene primers. Using immunoSEQ multiplex PCR, the repertoire was profiled, and TCRdb retains in-frame clones only, with some absent. V and J calls and clone size come straight from that table; D and trimming were deduced from the DNA. The sample contains about 150,000 clones, about 89% of which appear only once. This clone was counted once. This sequence joins TRBV30 and TRBJ1-6; 10 bases are a match to TRBD1. The receptor comes from a man between 50 and 59 years old with acute or convalescent COVID-19. Specimen: peripheral blood. The CDR3 is CAWTRKGDRGGSPLHF. The CDR3 DNA sequence: TGTGCCTGGACCCGGAAGGGGGACAGGGGAGGTTCACCCCTCCACTTT.